Listed here are 19 T cell receptor beta chains from one sample, sequenced in a study of blood T cell repertoires in COVID-19. Only in-frame clones appear in the TCRdb table, and some are missing; sequencing was by immunoSEQ multiplex PCR. The sample records about 220,000 clones, under 90% being singletons. Sequencing used peripheral blood. Receptor source: a woman aged 60-70 years who had recovered from COVID-19.

The chain recombines TRBV7-6 with TRBJ2-6; a weak D match, TRBD2 (7 bases). CDR1 and CDR2 from the germline V gene are SGHVS and FNYEAQ. V shed 1 base and J shed 2 bases, with 18 bases lying between them. The CDR3 spans 19 residues. In nucleotides, the CDR3 is TGTGCCAGCAGCTTAGACCGGGGGGCGAGTTTTACTGGGGCCAACGTCCTGACTTTC. It specifies CASSLDRGASFTGANVLTF.

J is TRBJ1-5 and V is TRBV5-6; D is unresolved. Germline assignment: CDR1 SGHDT and CDR2 YYEEEE. The CDR3 contains 13 residues. V lost 2 bases and J lost 3, with 6 bases in between. The CDR3 DNA sequence: TGTGCCAGCAGCTTCCAGTCCAATCAGCCCCAGCATTTT. This translates into CASSFQSNQPQHF.

The gene calls are TRBV13 and TRBJ2-1; 9 nucleotides agree with TRBD2. The length of the CDR3 is 16 residues. V shed 2 bases and J 9 bases; nucleotides not matched to a gene: 11. The germline CDR1 and CDR2 sequences are PRHDT and FYEKMQ (reference sequence). CDR3 sequence reads: CASSLKAGGAFREQFF. CDR3 nucleotides: TGTGCCAGCAGCTTAAAAGCGGGGGGTGCTTTTCGTGAGCAGTTCTTC.

The rearrangement joins TRBV5-6 to TRBJ2-5; D perhaps matches TRBD2 (6 bases). The germline CDR1 and CDR2 sequences are SGHDT and YYEEEE. The CDR3 is made up of 14 amino acids. V dropped 2 bases and J dropped 3 bases, with 11 bases sitting between them. CDR3 coding DNA: TGTGCCAGCAGCTTTGGGGGACTTAAAGAGACCCAGTACTTC. Translated: CASSFGGLKETQYF. Full variable domain (rest looked up from reference TRBV5-6 and TRBJ2-5): DAGVTQSPTHLIKTRGQQVTLRCSPKSGHDTVSWYQQALGQGPQFIFQYYEEEERQRGNFPDRFSGHQFPNYSSELNVNALLLGDSALYLCASSFGGLKETQYFGPGTRLLVL.

The CDR3 bases are TGTGCCAGCTCGCCCTCACTAGCGGGCTCCTACAATGAGCAGTTCTTC. This gives the protein CASSPSLAGSYNEQFF. The genes are TRBV18 and TRBJ2-1, with 9 nucleotides matching TRBD2. With 6 bases clipped from V and 0 bases from J, the junction kept 6 bases outside the gene matches. The CDR3 spans 16 residues. CDR1 and CDR2 from the germline V gene are KGHSH and LQKENI.

The chain employs TRBV20-1 and TRBJ1-2, with D hard to call. The ends were cut back, 3 bases at V and 6 bases at J, with 8 bases in the middle. The CDR3 covers 11 residues. From germline, CDR1 is DFQATT and CDR2 SNEGSKA (reference sequence). CDR3 protein: CSASVFDGYTF. The CDR3 coding sequence is TGCAGTGCTAGCGTGTTTGATGGCTACACCTTC.

The chain uses TRBV9 and TRBJ2-5, with 8 positions matching TRBD1. CDR1 and CDR2 (germline): SGDLS, YYNGEE. The CDR3 consists of 15 residues. With V trimmed by 4 bases and J by 5 bases, 10 bases remained unmatched. The CDR3 reads CASSPRDRGGETQYF. CDR3 bases: TGTGCCAGCAGCCCAAGAGACAGGGGTGGCGAGACCCAGTACTTC.

V gene TRBV5-6 combines with J gene TRBJ2-3, with 7 bases that match TRBD1. V shed 2 bases and J 3 bases; nucleotides not matched to a gene: 3. CDR1 is SGHDT, CDR2 YYEEEE, per germline. The CDR3 contains 14 residues. CDR3 amino acids: CASSLPRGTDTQYF. The CDR3 nucleotides are TGTGCCAGCAGCTTACCCAGGGGGACAGATACGCAGTATTTT.

CDR3 sequence reads: CARQTGEAFF. The CDR3 DNA sequence: TGTGCCAGGCAAACGGGAGAAGCTTTCTTT. The chain links TRBV19 to TRBJ1-1; D remains ambiguous. CDR1 and CDR2 from the germline V gene are LNHDA and SQIVND (reference sequence). V was pared by 9 bases and J by 8 bases, with 10 bases between. This CDR3 is 10 amino acids long.

The V call is TRBV19, the J call TRBJ1-2; 8 nucleotides align to TRBD1. From germline, CDR1 is LNHDA and CDR2 SQIVND (reference sequence). J was trimmed by 5 bases and V by 6 bases; bases with no gene match: 11. The CDR3 is 15 amino acids. The DNA of the CDR3 is TGTGCCAGTAGACCGTGGACAGGGCATAATTATGGCTACACCTTC. It codes for CASRPWTGHNYGYTF.

The rearrangement links TRBV3-1 (or the pseudogene TRBV3-2) to TRBJ1-2; D ambiguous. The CDR3 loop spans 12 amino acids. Germline CDR1 reads LGHDT; CDR2 reads YNNKEL (reference sequence). V shed 0 bases and J shed 5 bases, with 4 bases lying between them. CDR3 loop: CASSQDAYGYTF. The CDR3 DNA reads as TGTGCCAGCAGCCAAGATGCGTATGGCTACACCTTC.

The V call is TRBV6-2 or TRBV6-3, the J call TRBJ2-5, with D tentatively TRBD2 (5 bases). The V gene lost 0 bases and the J gene lost 1 base, with 6 bases spanning the gap. From germline, CDR1 is MNHEY and CDR2 SVGEGT. The CDR3 sequence is 14 residues long. CDR3 region: CASSYSDFQETQYF. The CDR3 DNA follows: TGTGCCAGCAGTTACTCGGACTTCCAAGAGACCCAGTACTTC.

This chain joins TRBV7-9 and TRBJ1-2; 7 positions agree with TRBD1. Trimming at V came to 5 bases and at J to 7 bases, leaving 4 bases not matched to a gene. The germline V gene encodes CDR1 SEHNR and CDR2 FQNEAQ (reference sequence). CDR3 length: 12 amino acids. The CDR3 loop reads CASSGDRGGYTF. CDR3 bases: TGTGCCAGCAGCGGGGACAGAGGTGGCTACACCTTC.

The sample holds a few counts of this clone. The chain couples TRBV30 to TRBJ1-6, with 8 nucleotides matching TRBD1. The germline gives CDR1 GTSNPN, CDR2 SVGIG (reference sequence). This CDR3 region has 16 residues. V shed 1 base, J shed 4 bases, and the junction held 6 bases outside the gene matches. CDR3 region: CAWSAGGQGYNSPLHF. In DNA form, the CDR3 reads TGTGCCTGGAGTGCCGGAGGACAGGGATATAATTCACCCCTCCACTTT.

V usage is TRBV5-6 and J usage is TRBJ1-2; D gene ambiguous. The germline V gene has CDR1 SGHDT and CDR2 YYEEEE. The V end was cut by 0 bases, the J end by 3 bases, with 9 bases between. There are 14 residues in the CDR3. The CDR3 here is CASSLVGQDYGYTF. Here the CDR3 DNA reads TGTGCCAGCAGCTTGGTTGGGCAGGACTATGGCTACACCTTC.

The V and J genes are TRBV2 and TRBJ1-5, with D perhaps TRBD1 (6 bases). This CDR3 spans 14 amino acids. Germline values: CDR1 SNHLY, CDR2 FYNNEI. V dropped 6 bases and J dropped 7 bases, with 16 bases sitting between them. The CDR3 here is CASRPELTGQPQHF. The CDR3 DNA follows: TGTGCCAGCAGGCCGGAGTTGACAGGCCAGCCCCAGCATTTT. Drawing the rest from reference TRBV2 and TRBJ1-5, the complete variable domain is EPEVTQTPSHQVTQMGQEVILRCVPISNHLYFYWYRQILGQKVEFLVSFYNNEISEKSEIFDDQFSVERPDGSNFTLKIRSTKLEDSAMYFCASRPELTGQPQHFGDGTRLSIL.

V and J are TRBV30 and TRBJ1-5; D unresolved. This CDR3 region has 15 residues. Germline lookup yields CDR1 GTSNPN and CDR2 SVGIG (reference sequence). V lost 0 bases, J lost 0 bases, and 9 bases lay in between. The CDR3 sequence is CAWSVDTVSNQPQHF. The DNA of the CDR3 is TGTGCCTGGAGTGTTGACACTGTTAGCAATCAGCCCCAGCATTTT.

The genes are TRBV6-5 and TRBJ1-4, with D hard to call. V was cut by 7 bases and J by 3 bases, with 12 bases left in between. The CDR3 contains 14 residues. Germline V gene sequence: CDR1 MNHEY, CDR2 SVGAGI. CDR3: CASNPAVANEKLFF. For the CDR3, the DNA is TGTGCCAGCAACCCCGCGGTGGCTAATGAAAAACTGTTTTTT.

The chain couples TRBV3-1 (or the pseudogene TRBV3-2) to TRBJ2-5, with D possibly matching TRBD1 (6 bases). V lost 1 base and J lost 2, with 14 bases in between. In germline, CDR1 is LGHDT, CDR2 YNNKEL (reference sequence). The CDR3 runs 16 residues. The CDR3 spells CASSQGGSGQQETQYF. The DNA of the CDR3 is TGTGCCAGCAGCCAAGGGGGTTCGGGACAACAAGAGACCCAGTACTTC.